Presented here are 28 T cell receptor beta chains from one specimen sequenced in a study of blood T cells in healthy people across ages. Through a sample-barcoded 5' primer and a J-beta primer mix, a second PCR was run for roughly 6 to 11 cycles. TCRdb re-derived calls from the 5' RACE reads in MiXCR, one entry per CDR3 protein. The table shows 900,000 to 950,000 distinct CDR3 sequences, with around 29% occurring only once. These data also formed part of another study, on T cells of mothers and their children.

The sample consisted of blood. The receptors shown here come from a woman aged 40 to 55 in good health.

There are many counts of this clonotype. The chain combines TRBV6-4 with TRBJ2-1; TRBD2 aligns across 14 bases. J lost 15 bases, V lost 0 bases, and 10 bases had no gene match. Germline values: CDR1 MRHNA, CDR2 SNTAGT. This CDR3 has 16 amino acids. This CDR3 is CASSDSIGLAGGRTFF. Written as DNA, the CDR3 is TGTGCCAGCAGTGACTCGATCGGACTAGCGGGGGGTAGAACGTTCTTC.

This clonotype was seen ten or more times. The chain has TRBV28 and TRBJ2-3; no definite D call. CDR3 size: 14 residues. From germline, CDR1 is MDHEN and CDR2 SYDVKM. The V gene lost 7 bases and the J gene lost 0 bases, with 11 bases spanning the gap. The CDR3: CASITDGSTDTQYF. In nucleotides, the CDR3 is TGTGCCAGCATCACCGACGGGAGCACAGATACGCAGTATTTT.

The chain employs TRBV10-3 and TRBJ1-2; weak D call: TRBD1 (5 bases). Trimming removed 5 bases at V and 4 bases at J, with 8 bases between. The CDR3 has 12 residues. Germline V gene lookup returns CDR1 ENHRY and CDR2 SYGVKD. DNA of the CDR3: TGTGCCATCAGTAGACAGTCCTATGGCTACACCTTC. It is translated as CAISRQSYGYTF.

The V and J genes are TRBV27 and TRBJ1-5; maybe TRBD1 (5 bases). Germline V gives CDR1 MNHEY, CDR2 SMNVEV (reference sequence). The CDR3 is made up of 14 amino acids. V was shortened by 5 bases and J by 5 bases, with 13 bases between the two germline ends. The CDR3 sequence is CASSPYDSYQPQHF. The DNA of the CDR3 is TGTGCCAGCAGTCCATACGACAGTTATCAGCCCCAGCATTTT.

This clonotype was seen many times. The chain uses TRBV25-1 and TRBJ2-7; 8 positions match TRBD1. With V trimmed by 7 bases and J by 2 bases, 7 bases remained unmatched. The CDR3 loop spans 14 amino acids. Germline V CDR1 and CDR2: MGHDK, SYGVNS. The CDR3 reads CASNLQGAPYEQYF. DNA of the CDR3: TGTGCCAGCAATTTGCAGGGGGCACCCTACGAGCAGTACTTC.

In regard to this clonotype: Given a much more abundant clone one base away, this may be a read error. The V and J genes are TRBV7-3 and TRBJ2-3, with a tentative D call TRBD2 (5 bases). The CDR3 spans 13 residues. Looked up from germline, CDR1 is SGHTA and CDR2 is FQGTGA. The DNA of the CDR3 is TGTGTCAGCAGCTTAGCGTTCTCAGATACGCAGTATTTT. Translating gives CVSSLAFSDTQYF.

At least ten counts were recorded for this clonotype. The DNA of the CDR3 is TGTGCCAGCAGTTACAGAGGGGGGGAACAAGAGACCCAGTACTTC. It is translated as CASSYRGGEQETQYF. The gene calls are TRBV6-5 and TRBJ2-5; possibly TRBD2 for D (7 bases). Looked up from germline, CDR1 is MNHEY and CDR2 is SVGAGI. V dropped 2 bases and J dropped 2 bases, with 12 bases sitting between them. The CDR3 runs 15 residues.

This clonotype was detected ten times or more. The chain combines TRBV7-8 with TRBJ2-3, with a weak D call TRBD1 (5 bases). In germline, CDR1 is SGHVS, CDR2 FQNEAQ. Trimming took 3 bases from V and 0 from J, leaving 13 bases between them. CDR3 length: 16 residues. CDR3 coding DNA: TGTGCCAGCAGCTTGCCCCAGGACACAAGCACAGATACGCAGTATTTT. It is translated as CASSLPQDTSTDTQYF.

This clonotype was seen many times. The chain is built from TRBV12-3 or TRBV12-4 and TRBJ1-2; unclear D gene. The CDR3 has 13 amino acids. V lost 3 bases and J lost 2, with 7 bases in between. CDR3 loop: CASSLMSNYGYTF. CDR3 DNA sequence: TGTGCCAGCAGTTTGATGTCCAACTATGGCTACACCTTC.

This clonotype was detected ten times or more. The chain carries TRBV3-1 and TRBJ2-7, with no clear D. The length of the CDR3 is 15 residues. CDR1 and CDR2 from the germline V gene are LGHDT and YNNKEL (reference sequence). V shed 1 base and J shed 6 bases, with 16 bases lying between them. The CDR3 DNA reads as TGTGCCAGCAGCCAAGGATGGACGAGTTCGGGCGAGCAGTACTTC. It codes for CASSQGWTSSGEQYF.

This clonotype has at least ten counts. This chain connects TRBV7-3 to TRBJ2-7; 7 bases align to TRBD1. The CDR3 loop spans 15 amino acids. CDR1 and CDR2 (germline): SGHTA, FQGTGA. V gave up 5 bases and J gave up 7 bases; unmatched junction bases: 14. The CDR3 is CASSVNRGTLREQYF. CDR3 nucleotide sequence: TGTGCCAGCAGCGTAAACAGGGGCACTTTAAGGGAGCAGTACTTC.

J is TRBJ1-5 and V is TRBV19; 7 bases map to TRBD1. Germline V lookup: CDR1 LNHDA, CDR2 SQIVND (reference sequence). The CDR3 spans 13 residues. With 3 bases clipped from V and 9 bases from J, the junction kept 5 bases outside the gene matches. The chain's CDR3 is CASSIKGDRPQHF. CDR3 bases: TGTGCCAGTAGTATTAAAGGGGACAGGCCCCAGCATTTT.

This sequence joins TRBV2 and TRBJ2-5; perhaps TRBD2 as D (5 bases). This CDR3 is built from 12 residues. Germline CDR1 reads SNHLY; CDR2 reads FYNNEI. V was cut by 8 bases and J by 9 bases, with 16 bases left in between. The CDR3 here is CASSQSPEAQYF. CDR3 DNA sequence: TGTGCCAGCTCACAGTCGCCGGAGGCCCAGTACTTC.

This clonotype was detected only once. This may be a read error, as it is one base from a much larger clone. The V call is TRBV5-1, the J call TRBJ2-3; weak D call: TRBD1 (6 bases). Germline V lookup: CDR1 SGHRS, CDR2 YFSETQ. This CDR3 region has 15 residues. Between the trimmed V and J ends, which lost 3 bases and 5 bases, there was a span of 16 bases. In DNA form, the CDR3 reads TGCGCCAGCAGCTCGGCCAGGGGAAGAGGAGATACGCAGTATTTT. As protein: CASSSARGRGDTQYF.

In this sample, this clonotype turned up a few times. This sequence joins TRBV25-1 and TRBJ2-5; TRBD1 might be the D (5 bases). The V and J ends lost 8 bases and 2 bases respectively, with 15 bases between them. Germline CDR1 reads MGHDK; CDR2 reads SYGVNS. This CDR3 has 14 residues. CDR3 DNA sequence: TGTGCCAGCGCAAGGGGTGGATTACAAGAGACCCAGTACTTC. Protein sequence: CASARGGLQETQYF.

The rearrangement links TRBV15 to TRBJ2-2, with 9 bases fitting TRBD1. The trim removed 4 bases at V and 3 bases at J, leaving 9 bases unmatched. The CDR3 loop spans 17 amino acids. Germline assignment: CDR1 LNHNV and CDR2 YYDKDF (reference sequence). The CDR3: CATSTRDRVPYTGELFF. For the CDR3, the DNA is TGTGCCACCAGCACTCGGGACAGGGTTCCCTACACCGGGGAGCTGTTTTTT.

The V and J genes are TRBV29-1 and TRBJ2-7, with D tentatively TRBD1 (5 bases). The CDR3 totals 14 residues. V lost 7 bases to trimming and J lost 2 bases, with 18 bases between them. From germline, CDR1 is SQVTM and CDR2 ANQGSEA. CDR3: CSALQRQYPYEQYF. The CDR3 nucleotides read TGCAGCGCCCTCCAACGACAGTATCCCTACGAGCAGTACTTC.

This clonotype occurred many times. This chain uses TRBV10-3 with TRBJ2-7, with D perhaps matching TRBD1 (6 bases). V lost 8 bases and J 4 bases, leaving 15 bases between the germline ends. The V gene's germline CDR1 is ENHRY and CDR2 SYGVKD. The CDR3 runs 13 residues. The CDR3 spells CAIGRDKLYEQYF. The CDR3 nucleotides read TGTGCCATCGGCCGGGACAAGTTATACGAGCAGTACTTC.

This clonotype was detected only a few times. This rearrangement joins TRBV7-3 to TRBJ2-2, with 8 bases matching TRBD1. Trimming at V came to 5 bases and at J to 5 bases, leaving 10 bases not matched to a gene. Germline V gene data show CDR1 as SGHTA and CDR2 as FQGTGA. The CDR3 has 16 amino acids. The CDR3, as DNA: TGTGCCAGCAGCACCCGGACAGGGAGAGGGACCGGGGAGCTGTTTTTT. Its protein product is CASSTRTGRGTGELFF. Together with reference TRBV7-3 and TRBJ2-2, the CDR3 gives the full variable domain: GAGVSQTPSNKVTEKGKYVELRCDPISGHTALYWYRQSLGQGPEFLIYFQGTGAADDSGLPNDRFFAVRPEGSVSTLKIQRTERGDSAVYLCASSTRTGRGTGELFFGEGSRLTVL.

A word on this clonotype: A much larger clone differs from this one at a single base, so this may be a read error. V and J are TRBV12-3 or TRBV12-4 and TRBJ2-1; no definite D call. The closer fit of TRBJ2-7 to the DNA end suggests the J call may be wrong. The CDR3 is made up of 15 amino acids. The CDR3 spells CASSPRVNSYNEQYF. The CDR3 DNA follows: TGTGCCAGCAGTCCAAGAGTTAACTCCTACAATGAGCAGTACTTC.

The chain employs TRBV12-3 or TRBV12-4 and TRBJ2-3, with D perhaps assigned TRBD1 or TRBD2 (5 bases each). The ends were cut back, 4 bases at V and 6 bases at J, with 17 bases in the middle. The length of the CDR3 is 15 residues. The CDR3 DNA reads as TGTGCCAGCAGTTCGCGCCGGGGCCAAGAGGATACGCAGTATTTT. Its protein is CASSSRRGQEDTQYF.

V and J are TRBV18 and TRBJ1-5; TRBD1 matches 8 bases. The CDR3 has 15 residues. Trimming cost V 3 bases and J 5 bases; bases outside gene matches: 6. Per germline, CDR1 KGHSH and CDR2 LQKENI. CDR3 nucleotide sequence: TGTGCCAGCTCACCCGGCAGGGGGCGGTATCAGCCCCAGCATTTT. Protein sequence: CASSPGRGRYQPQHF.

This clonotype was detected ten times or more. The chain employs TRBV10-3 and TRBJ2-1, with 16 positions matching TRBD2. This CDR3 comprises 20 residues. V was clipped by 4 bases and J by 5 bases; unmatched bases: 14. Germline CDR1 reads ENHRY; CDR2 reads SYGVKD. CDR3: CAISAGTSGGDPITHNEQFF. DNA for the CDR3: TGTGCCATCAGTGCGGGGACTAGCGGGGGGGACCCTATAACCCACAATGAGCAGTTCTTC.

Notes on this clonotype: Here the CDR3 omits its conserved ending phenylalanine or tryptophan, so a read error is the likely source. This sequence joins TRBV5-1 and TRBJ1-1; 9 nucleotides align to TRBD1. The V segment lost 4 bases and the J segment 3 bases; nucleotides outside the gene matches: 13. Germline CDR1 SGHRS, CDR2 YFSETQ. The CDR3 spans 17 residues. The CDR3 nucleotides are TGCGCCAGCAGCATAGGACAGGGGAGTTTTTTCGACACTGAAGCTTTCCTT. This translates into CASSIGQGSFFDTEAFL.

This chain joins TRBV27 and TRBJ1-2; weak D call: TRBD1 (5 bases). The CDR3 spans 16 residues. Germline CDR1 and CDR2: MNHEY and SMNVEV (reference sequence). V lost 8 bases and J 4 bases, leaving 23 bases between the germline ends. CDR3 in DNA: TGTGCCAGCGCTAGGGACCGGGGCGTTAGAGGCTATGGCTACACCTTC. Translation gives CASARDRGVRGYGYTF.

There are many counts of this clonotype. This chain uses TRBV6-5 with TRBJ1-2; D is ambiguous. Per the germline V gene, CDR1 is MNHEY and CDR2 is SVGAGI. Trimming stripped 4 bases from V and 6 bases from J, with 18 bases between. The CDR3 contains 15 residues. The CDR3 DNA reads TGTGCCAGCAGTTTCCCGGGAGCCTTGTTAGATGGCTACACCTTC. Translating gives CASSFPGALLDGYTF.

This clonotype showed up just a few times. The rearrangement joins TRBV20-1 to TRBJ1-3; D gene unclear. V was clipped by 7 bases and J by 0 bases, with 10 bases between them. The CDR3 runs to 13 residues. Germline V gene lookup returns CDR1 DFQATT and CDR2 SNEGSKA (reference sequence). CDR3 protein: CSGESRSGNTIYF. The CDR3 DNA sequence: TGCAGTGGGGAGAGCCGCTCTGGAAACACCATATATTTT.

This clonotype was seen a handful of times. The CDR3 DNA is TGTGCCAGCAGTTTCCTAACTAATGGCTACACCTTC. Protein product: CASSFLTNGYTF. The V and J genes are TRBV28 and TRBJ1-2; D call uncertain. The CDR3 runs to 12 residues. The V gene's germline CDR1 is MDHEN and CDR2 SYDVKM. The V end lost 3 bases, the J end lost 6 bases, and 8 bases lay between the germline ends.